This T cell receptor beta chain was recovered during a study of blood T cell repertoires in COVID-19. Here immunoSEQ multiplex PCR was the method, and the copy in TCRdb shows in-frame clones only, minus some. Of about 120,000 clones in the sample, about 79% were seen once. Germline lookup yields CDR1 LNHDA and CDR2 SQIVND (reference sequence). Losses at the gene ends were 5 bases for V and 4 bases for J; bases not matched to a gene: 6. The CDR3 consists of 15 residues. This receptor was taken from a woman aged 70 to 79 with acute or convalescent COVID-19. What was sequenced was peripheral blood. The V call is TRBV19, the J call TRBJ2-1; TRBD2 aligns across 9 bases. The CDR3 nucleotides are TGTGCCAGTAGTTTAGGCGGGGGGGCATACAATGAGCAGTTCTTC. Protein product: CASSLGGGAYNEQFF.